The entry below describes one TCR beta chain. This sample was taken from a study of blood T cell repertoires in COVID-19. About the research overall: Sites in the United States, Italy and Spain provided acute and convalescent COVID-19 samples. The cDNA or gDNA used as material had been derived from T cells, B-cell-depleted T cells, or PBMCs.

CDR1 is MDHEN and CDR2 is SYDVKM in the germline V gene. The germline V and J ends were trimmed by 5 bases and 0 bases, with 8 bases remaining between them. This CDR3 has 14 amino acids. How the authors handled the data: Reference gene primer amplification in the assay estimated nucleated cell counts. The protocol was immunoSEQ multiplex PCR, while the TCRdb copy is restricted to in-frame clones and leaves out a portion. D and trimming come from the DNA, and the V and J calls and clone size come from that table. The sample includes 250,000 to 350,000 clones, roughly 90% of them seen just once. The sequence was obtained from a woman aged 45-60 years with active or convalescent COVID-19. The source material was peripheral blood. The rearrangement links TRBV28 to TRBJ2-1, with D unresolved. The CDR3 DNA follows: TGTGCCAGCAGTGACATTAGCTCCTACAATGAGCAGTTCTTC. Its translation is CASSDISSYNEQFF. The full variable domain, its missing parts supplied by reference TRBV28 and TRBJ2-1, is DVKVTQSSRYLVKRTGEKVFLECVQDMDHENMFWYRQDPGLGLRLIYFSYDVKMKEKGDIPEGYSVSREKKERFSLILESASTNQTSMYLCASSDISSYNEQFFGPGTRLTVL.